The following is a TCR beta chain sequence with its context. Cohorts were determined from participant-reported clinical history. The data were produced by immunoSEQ multiplex PCR, yet TCRdb's version contains in-frame clones alone and is incomplete. The sample consists of approximately 150,000 clones, approximately 84% of them appearing once. The sample originates from a study of blood T cell repertoires in COVID-19. V lost 6 bases to trimming and J lost 5 bases, with 7 bases between them. The germline CDR1 and CDR2 sequences are MGHDK and SYGVNS. The CDR3 has 11 residues. Specimen: PBMCs or T cells enriched from blood (not recorded which). J is TRBJ1-1 and V is TRBV25-1; no clear D gene. The receptor's source is a woman between 45 and 60 years old with acute COVID-19. CDR3 sequence: CASRTVTEAFF. For the CDR3, the DNA is TGTGCCAGCAGGACTGTAACTGAAGCTTTCTTT.